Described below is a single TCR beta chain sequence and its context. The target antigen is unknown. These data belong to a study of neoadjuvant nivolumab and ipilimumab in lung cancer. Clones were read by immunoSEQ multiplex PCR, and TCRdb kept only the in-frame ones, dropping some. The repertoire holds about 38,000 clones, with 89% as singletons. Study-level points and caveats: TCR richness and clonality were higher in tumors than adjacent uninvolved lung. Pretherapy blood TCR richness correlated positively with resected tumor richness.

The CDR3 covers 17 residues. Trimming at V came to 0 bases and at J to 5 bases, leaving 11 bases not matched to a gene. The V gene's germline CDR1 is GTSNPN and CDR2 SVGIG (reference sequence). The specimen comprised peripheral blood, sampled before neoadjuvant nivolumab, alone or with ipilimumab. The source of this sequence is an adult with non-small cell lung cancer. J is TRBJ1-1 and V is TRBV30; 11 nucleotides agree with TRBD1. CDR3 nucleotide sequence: TGTGCCTGGAGTGTGGACAGGGGGCCCCCAAGAAGAACTGAAGCTTTCTTT. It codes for CAWSVDRGPPRRTEAFF.